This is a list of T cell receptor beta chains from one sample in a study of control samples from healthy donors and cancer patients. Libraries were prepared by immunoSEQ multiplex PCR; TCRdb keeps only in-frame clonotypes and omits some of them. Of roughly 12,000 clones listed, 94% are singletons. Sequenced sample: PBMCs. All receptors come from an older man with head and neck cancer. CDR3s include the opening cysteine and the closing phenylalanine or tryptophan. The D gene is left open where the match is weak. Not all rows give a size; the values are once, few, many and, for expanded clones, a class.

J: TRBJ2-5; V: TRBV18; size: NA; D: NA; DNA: TGTGCCAGCTCACCATCGGTTCAAGAGACCCAGTACTTC; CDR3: CASSPSVQETQYF
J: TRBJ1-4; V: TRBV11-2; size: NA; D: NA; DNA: TGTGCCAGCAGCCCGGGGGTGAAGTCAACTAATGAAAAACTGTTTTTT; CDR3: CASSPGVKSTNEKLFF
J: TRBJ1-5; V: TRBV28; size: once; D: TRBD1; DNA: TGTGCCAGCGACAGGGTTGGGCAGCCCCAGCATTTT; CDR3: CASDRVGQPQHF
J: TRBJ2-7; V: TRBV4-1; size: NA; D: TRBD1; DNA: TGCGCCAGCAGCCCCAGAGACACAGGGGGTGGCTACGAGCAGTACTTC; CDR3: CASSPRDTGGGYEQYF
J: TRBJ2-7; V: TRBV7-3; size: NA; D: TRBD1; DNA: TGTGCCAGCAGCTTCGGACAGGGCTACGAGCAGTACTTC; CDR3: CASSFGQGYEQYF
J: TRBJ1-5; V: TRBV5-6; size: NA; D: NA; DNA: TGTGCCAGCAGCTTGGCACTCTATAGCAATCAGCCCCAGCATTTT; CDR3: CASSLALYSNQPQHF
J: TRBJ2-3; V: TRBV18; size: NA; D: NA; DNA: TGTGCCAGCTCACCTCACCCCACAGATACGCAGTATTTT; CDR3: CASSPHPTDTQYF
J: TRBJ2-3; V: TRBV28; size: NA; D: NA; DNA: TGTGCCAGCAGTTCGGTCTGGGGGGGCACAGATACGCAGTATTTT; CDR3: CASSSVWGGTDTQYF
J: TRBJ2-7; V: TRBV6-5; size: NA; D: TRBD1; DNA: TGTGCCAGCAGAACCTCGACAGGGGGTGTCAACGAGCAGTACTTC; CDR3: CASRTSTGGVNEQYF
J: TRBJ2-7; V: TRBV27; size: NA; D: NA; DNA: TGTGCCAGCAGTTTATCGGGGGCCGGGACCGGGGGTCGGGAGCAGTACTTC; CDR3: CASSLSGAGTGGREQYF
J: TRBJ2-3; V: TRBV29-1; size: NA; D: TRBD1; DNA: TGCAGCACAGGACAGGGCCCTAGCACAGATACGCAGTATTTT; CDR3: CSTGQGPSTDTQYF
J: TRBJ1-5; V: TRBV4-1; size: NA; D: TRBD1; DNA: TGCGCCAGCAGCCCCAGGACAGGTTTTTATCAGCCCCAGCATTTT; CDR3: CASSPRTGFYQPQHF
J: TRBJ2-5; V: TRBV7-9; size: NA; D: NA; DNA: TGTGCCAGCAGCTTGGGCCAGGGGGGCGGGGAGACCCAGTACTTC; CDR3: CASSLGQGGGETQYF
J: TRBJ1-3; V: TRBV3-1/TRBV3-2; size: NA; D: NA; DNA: TGTGCCAGCAGCCATCCCCCGGACACCATATATTTT; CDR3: CASSHPPDTIYF
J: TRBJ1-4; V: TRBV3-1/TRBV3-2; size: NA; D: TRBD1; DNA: TGTGCCAGTTCCGGGACAGGGGTTGAAAAACTGTTTTTT; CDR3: CASSGTGVEKLFF
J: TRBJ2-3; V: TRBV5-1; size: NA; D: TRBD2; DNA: TGCGCCAGCAGCAGGGGACTAGCGGGGGGGCCAGATACGCAGTATTTT; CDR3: CASSRGLAGGPDTQYF
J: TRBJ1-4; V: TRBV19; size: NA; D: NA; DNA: TGTGCCAGTAGAAGTGAGGGGCTCGGTAATGAAAAACTGTTTTTT; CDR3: CASRSEGLGNEKLFF
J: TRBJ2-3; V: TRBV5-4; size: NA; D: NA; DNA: TGTGCCAGCAGCTCAGGGGGAACTAGCGGCACAGATACGCAGTATTTT; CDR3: CASSSGGTSGTDTQYF
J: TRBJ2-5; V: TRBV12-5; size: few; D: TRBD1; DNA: TGTGCTAGTGGTCGGACAGGGGAAGAGACCCAGTACTTC; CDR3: CASGRTGEETQYF
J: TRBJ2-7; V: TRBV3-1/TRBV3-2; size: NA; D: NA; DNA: TGTGCCAGCAGTCGATTTGAGGGGTACGAGCAGTACTTC; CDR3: CASSRFEGYEQYF
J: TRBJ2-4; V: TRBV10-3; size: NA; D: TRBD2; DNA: TGTGCCATCAGTGACACTAGCGGGACAAACATTCAGTACTTC; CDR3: CAISDTSGTNIQYF
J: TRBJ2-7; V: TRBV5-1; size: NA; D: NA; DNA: TGCGCCAGCAGCCCGGGACATCTCTACGAGCAGTACTTC; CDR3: CASSPGHLYEQYF
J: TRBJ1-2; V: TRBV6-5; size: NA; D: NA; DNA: TGTGCCAGCACCCCAAAGTCCGCGGAGACTTATGGCTACACCTTC; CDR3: CASTPKSAETYGYTF
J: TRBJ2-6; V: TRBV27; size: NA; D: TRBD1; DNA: TGTGCCAGCAGACCGCCGGGGACAGGGTCCTCTGGGGCCAACGTCCTGACTTTC; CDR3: CASRPPGTGSSGANVLTF
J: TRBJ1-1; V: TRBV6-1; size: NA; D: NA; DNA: TGTGCCAGCAGTGAACCGGGAGAAGTGAACACTGAAGCTTTCTTT; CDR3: CASSEPGEVNTEAFF
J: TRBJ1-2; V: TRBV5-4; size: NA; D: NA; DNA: TGTGCCAGCAGCTTGGGAGGAGGGATCGGCGACTGGGGCTACACCTTC; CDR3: CASSLGGGIGDWGYTF
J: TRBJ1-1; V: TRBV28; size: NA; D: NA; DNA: TGTGCCAGCACACGATGGCCGACAGGAGGTTCTACTGAAGCTTTCTTT; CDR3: CASTRWPTGGSTEAFF
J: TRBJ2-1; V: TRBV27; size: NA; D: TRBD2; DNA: TGTGCCAGCAGCCGCTCTCTCGGGACTAGCGGGAGGTTTGACTACAATGAGCAGTTCTTC; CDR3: CASSRSLGTSGRFDYNEQFF
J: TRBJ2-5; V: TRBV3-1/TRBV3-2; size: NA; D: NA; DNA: TGTGCCAGCAGCCAGGCTAGTCAAGAGACCCAGTACTTC; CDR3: CASSQASQETQYF
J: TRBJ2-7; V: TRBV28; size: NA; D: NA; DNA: TGTGCCAGCAGTTTACCTCCGGGAAGCACCGAGCAGTACTTC; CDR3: CASSLPPGSTEQYF
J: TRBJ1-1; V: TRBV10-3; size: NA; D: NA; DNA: TGTGCCATCAGCTCTTTGACTGAAGCTTTCTTT; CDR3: CAISSLTEAFF
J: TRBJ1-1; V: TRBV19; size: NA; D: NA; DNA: TGTGCCAGTAGTACCGTCTTCCGCACTGAAGCTTTCTTT; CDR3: CASSTVFRTEAFF
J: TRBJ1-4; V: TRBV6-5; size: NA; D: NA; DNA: TGTGCCAGCAGACTCGACACCTCTAATGAAAAACTGTTTTTT; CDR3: CASRLDTSNEKLFF
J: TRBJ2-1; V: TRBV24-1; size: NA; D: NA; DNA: NA; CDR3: CATRLSGPNNEQFFGDEQFF
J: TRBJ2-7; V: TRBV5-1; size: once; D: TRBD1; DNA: TGCGCCAGCAGCTTAACAGGGGCCGACGAGCAGTACTTC; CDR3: CASSLTGADEQYF
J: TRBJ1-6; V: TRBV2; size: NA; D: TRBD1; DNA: TGTGCCAGCAGCTTACCGGGACAGGGGGTGCTCAGTTCACCCCTCCACTTT; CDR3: CASSLPGQGVLSSPLHF
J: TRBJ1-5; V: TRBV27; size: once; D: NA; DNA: TGTGCCAGCAGTTTTAACCGGGGTCAGCCCCAGCATTTT; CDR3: CASSFNRGQPQHF
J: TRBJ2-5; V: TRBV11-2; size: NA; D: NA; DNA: TGTGCCAGCAGCTGGCGCGGGCTAGTGGAGACCCAGTACTTC; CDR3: CASSWRGLVETQYF
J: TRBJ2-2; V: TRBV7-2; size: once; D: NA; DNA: TGTGCCAGCAGCTTAAACCCCCCGGCTAAATCGAACACCGGGGAGCTGTTTTTT; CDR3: CASSLNPPAKSNTGELFF
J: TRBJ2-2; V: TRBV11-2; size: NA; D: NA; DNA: TGTGCCAGCAGCTTAATGATCGGGGGCACCGGGGAGCTGTTTTTT; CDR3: CASSLMIGGTGELFF
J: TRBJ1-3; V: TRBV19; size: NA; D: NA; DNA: TGTGCCAGTAGTGTCCTAGACTCTGGAAACACCATATATTTT; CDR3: CASSVLDSGNTIYF
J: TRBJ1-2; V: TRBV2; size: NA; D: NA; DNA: TGTGCCAGCAACCTGTTGAGTGAGGACGGCTACACCTTC; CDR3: CASNLLSEDGYTF
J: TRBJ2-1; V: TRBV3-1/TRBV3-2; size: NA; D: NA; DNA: TGTGCCAGCAGCCAGGATTCCTCCTACAATGAGCAGTTCTTC; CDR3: CASSQDSSYNEQFF
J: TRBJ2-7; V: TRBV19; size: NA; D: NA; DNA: TGTGCCAGTAGCCCTCAAGTTGGGACGGTATACTACGAGCAGTACTTC; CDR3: CASSPQVGTVYYEQYF
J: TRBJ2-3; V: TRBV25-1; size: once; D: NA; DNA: TGTGCCACTCAGGACCAGCGTGGCACAGATACGCAGTATTTT; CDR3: CATQDQRGTDTQYF
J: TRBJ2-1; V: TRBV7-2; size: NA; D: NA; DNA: TGTGCCAGCAGCTTTGGTGGGAGTGGTCGGAATGAGCAGTTCTTC; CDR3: CASSFGGSGRNEQFF
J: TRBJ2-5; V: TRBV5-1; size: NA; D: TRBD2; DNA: TGCGCCAGCAGCTTGGCAGCGGGGTCCCAGGAGACCCAGTACTTC; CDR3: CASSLAAGSQETQYF
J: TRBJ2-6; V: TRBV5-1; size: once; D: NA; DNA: TGCGCCAGCAGCCCCTCCTTTGGGGCCAACGTCCTGACTTTC; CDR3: CASSPSFGANVLTF
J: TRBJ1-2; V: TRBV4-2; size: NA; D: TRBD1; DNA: TGTGCCAGCAGCCAAGAACGGCGACAGGGCCTAAATGGCTACACCTTC; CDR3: CASSQERRQGLNGYTF
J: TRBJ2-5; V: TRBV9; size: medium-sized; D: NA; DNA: TGTGCCAGCAGCCCCTGGACAGCGCCTGAAGAGACCCAGTACTTC; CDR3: CASSPWTAPEETQYF
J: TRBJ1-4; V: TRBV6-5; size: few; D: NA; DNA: TGTGCCAGCAATACCCGTGGAGGCTCTAATGAAAAACTGTTTTTT; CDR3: CASNTRGGSNEKLFF
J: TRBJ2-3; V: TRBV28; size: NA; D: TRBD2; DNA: TGTGCCAGCAGTTCCCCTAGCGGGGGAAACACAGATACGCAGTATTTT; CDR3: CASSSPSGGNTDTQYF
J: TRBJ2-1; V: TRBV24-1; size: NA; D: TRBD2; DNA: TGTGCCACCAGTGCCGGGGGGAATGAGCAGTTCTTC; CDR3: CATSAGGNEQFF
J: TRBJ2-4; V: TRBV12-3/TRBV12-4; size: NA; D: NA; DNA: TGTGCCAGCAGTCTGGTCTTAGGGGACATTCAGTACTTC; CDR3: CASSLVLGDIQYF
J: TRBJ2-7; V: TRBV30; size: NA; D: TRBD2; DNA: TGTGCCTGGAGTGTCCCTCAAACTAGCGGGAGGGCCCCAAAACGCCTCTACGAGCAGTACTTC; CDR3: CAWSVPQTSGRAPKRLYEQYF
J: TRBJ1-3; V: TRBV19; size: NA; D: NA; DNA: TGTGCCAGTATCGCCGGATCCTCTGGAAACACCATATATTTT; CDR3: CASIAGSSGNTIYF